This TCR beta chain was found in a study of a mutant IDH1 vaccine in newly diagnosed glioma. Study context: Vaccinations were initiated 4-6 weeks following radiotherapy alone, or were given together with temozolomide cycles. Those enrolled had earlier been treated with radiotherapy, temozolomide, or both, mostly both.

CDR3 length: 15 residues. The V and J ends lost 2 bases and 6 bases, in that order; junction bases with no gene match: 7. Looked up from germline, CDR1 is SGHRS and CDR2 is YFSETQ. Overall study findings and caveats: It seemed that pseudoprogression was not linked to changes in the top peripheral T cell clonotypes.

Notes on this clone: As yet, its antigen is unknown.

Time point meaning: week 35, safety follow-up. Vaccination used 300 ug of mutant IDH1 20-mer peptide per dose, with topical imiquimod. Diagnosis in the donors showed new WHO grade 3 or 4 astrocytomas that were IDH1-mutant and ATRX-lost. This table comes from immunoSEQ multiplex PCR, and its TCRdb copy is limited to in-frame clones, with some not included. The profile shows 40,000 to 45,000 clones, roughly 83% of them singletons. The sequenced sample was PBMCs, obtained from a glioma patient whose treatment included an IDH1 peptide vaccine. The V gene is TRBV5-1, the J gene TRBJ1-2; TRBD1 matches at 10 bases. The clonotype was recovered from a woman between 45 and 60 years old with glioma. The CDR3 coding sequence is TGCGCCAGCAGCTTTGCGGGACAGGGGTTGGATGGCTACACCTTC. This gives the protein CASSFAGQGLDGYTF.